The 5 T cell receptor beta chains in this list originate from one sample, sequenced in a study of cytomegalovirus exposure and HLA in healthy donors. Clones were sequenced by immunoSEQ multiplex PCR, and TCRdb holds only the in-frame ones, with some missing. Here the sample spans over 150,000 clones, roughly 85% being singletons. Sequenced sample: PBMCs. The receptors here all came from a man younger than 35 in good health and CMV-seropositive.

This chain joins TRBV19 and TRBJ2-1; 15 positions match TRBD2. Germline V gene data show CDR1 as LNHDA and CDR2 as SQIVND (reference sequence). J lost 4 bases, V lost 9 bases, and 1 base had no gene match. CDR3 size: 14 residues. The CDR3 DNA sequence: TGTGCCAGCGGGACTAGCGGGGGGTACAATGAGCAGTTCTTC. It is translated as CASGTSGGYNEQFF. Drawing the rest from reference TRBV19 and TRBJ2-1, the complete variable domain is DGGITQSPKYLFRKEGQNVTLSCEQNLNHDAMYWYRQDPGQGLRLIYYSQIVNDFQKGDIAEGYSVSREKKESFPLTVTSAQKNPTAFYLCASGTSGGYNEQFFGPGTRLTVL.

The chain carries TRBV5-1 and TRBJ1-2, with TRBD1 identical over 7 bases. Germline trimming cut 1 base from V and 2 bases from J; bases unmatched to any gene: 8. Looked up from germline, CDR1 is SGHRS and CDR2 is YFSETQ. CDR3 size: 16 residues. The CDR3 here is CASSLSRSQGNYGYTF. The CDR3 DNA sequence: TGCGCCAGCAGCTTGAGCCGGTCACAGGGGAACTATGGCTACACCTTC.

A single count supports this clone. The chain carries TRBV28 and TRBJ2-7; perhaps TRBD2 as D (5 bases). V lost 5 bases to trimming and J lost 3 bases, with 20 bases between them. This CDR3 spans 16 amino acids. Germline values: CDR1 MDHEN, CDR2 SYDVKM. CDR3 DNA: TGTGCCAGCAGTAGCCCCGTGAGTAGCGCCCACTACGAGCAGTACTTC. Its translation: CASSSPVSSAHYEQYF.

This chain uses TRBV5-1 with TRBJ2-1, with 7 bases lining up with TRBD2. V shed 3 bases and J 6 bases; nucleotides not matched to a gene: 6. This CDR3 has 14 amino acids. Germline V lookup: CDR1 SGHRS, CDR2 YFSETQ. CDR3 sequence: CASSSSGRTNEQFF. CDR3 DNA: TGCGCCAGCAGCTCTAGCGGACGGACCAATGAGCAGTTCTTC.

The V call is TRBV5-1, the J call TRBJ2-1; tentative D call: TRBD2 (6 bases). Germline V gene data show CDR1 as SGHRS and CDR2 as YFSETQ. Trimming cost V 5 bases and J 4 bases, with 16 bases left between them. CDR3 length: 15 amino acids. CDR3 protein: CASRVLTGDYNEQFF. CDR3 nucleotide sequence: TGCGCCAGCAGAGTTCTCACGGGAGATTACAATGAGCAGTTCTTC.